This TCR beta chain appears in the sequencing data of a study of shared clonotypes between healthy human individuals. This table comes from immunoSEQ multiplex PCR, and its TCRdb copy is limited to in-frame clones, with some not included. The sample has about 770,000 clones, about two thirds seen once. Study-level results: Clonotype sharing among donors, it was expected, would be affected by sequencing depth.

As regards this clone: Its antigen remains unknown.

Sequenced material: memory CD4+ T cells sorted from blood. Noted subset: CD45RA-negative fraction. The origin of this receptor is a woman in her 30s in good health.

In DNA form, the CDR3 reads TGCGCCAGCAGCCAAGCCCTACAGCTTGGCGGGGAAAATGAGCAGTTCTTC. Protein product: CASSQALQLGGENEQFF. The chain carries TRBV4-1 and TRBJ2-1; D may be TRBD2 (6 bases). Germline V lookup: CDR1 MGHRA, CDR2 YSYEKL. Trimming took 1 base from V and 7 from J, leaving 20 bases between them. CDR3 size: 17 residues.